Listed below are T cell receptor beta chains from one sample, sequenced in a study of tumor-infiltrating lymphocytes in primary liver carcinoma. Each CDR3 protein gets one entry after TCRdb re-called the multiplex PCR reads with MiXCR. The sample includes roughly 24,000 distinct CDR3 sequences, about 74% seen only once; the top ten take 25% to 35%. Sequenced sample: liver tumor tissue from sampling region 5. The receptor source for this set is a woman in her twenties or thirties with primary liver carcinoma and hepatitis B virus infection. The CDR3 runs from the conserved cysteine through the conserved F or W.

TRBJ2-7 | TRBV11-2 | CAIVLSSGHEQCF
TRBJ2-7 | TRBV4-2 | CASSLWTHSYEQYF
TRBJ2-3 | TRBV11-2 | CVSSLEGSVMGTQYF
TRBJ2-1 | TRBV4-3 | CDSSHIDLVNEQFF
TRBJ2-3 | TRBV11-2 | CAGGAREPIDTQYF
TRBJ2-3 | TRBV11-2 | CTSSRMRQGRGGTQYF
TRBJ2-3 | TRBV5-4 | CASGVGGHPPPPDTQYF
TRBJ2-1 | TRBV11-2 | CASSLNLDGSYNELPF
TRBJ2-1 | TRBV10-3 | CAISPTATRDKQFF
TRBJ2-3 | TRBV28 | CASRDLLDTQYF
TRBJ2-5 | TRBV24-1 | CATRDSSGAWTQNF
TRBJ1-6 | TRBV6-5 | CASRGRGGPASYNSPLHF
TRBJ2-2 | TRBV6-1 | CAISETLPEGTANTGELFF
TRBJ2-1 | TRBV29-1 | CGAAWDASNEQFF
TRBJ1-4 | TRBV11-2 | CASNLWGGKLFF
TRBJ1-3 | TRBV10-3 | CAISVSVSGNAICF
TRBJ2-3 | TRBV11-2 | CVSSLAIGDTHYF
TRBJ2-5 | TRBV5-1 | CASSLGASSGQETQYF
TRBJ2-3 | TRBV7-8 | CASNLAQVRGPHDTQYF
TRBJ2-7 | TRBV11-2 | CASSIDRGRVKYF
TRBJ1-2 | TRBV29-1 | CSVVNWGGGYTF
TRBJ2-6 | TRBV28 | CASSLHSPLGANVMTF
TRBJ2-1 | TRBV11-2 | CASSSRPLWGEHVF
TRBJ1-2 | TRBV4-3 | CASIAELEIHGYAF
TRBJ1-1 | TRBV14 | CASSPPGINIEAFF
TRBJ2-3 | TRBV6-6 | CASSYQTVPRRRDTQYF
TRBJ2-7 | TRBV11-2 | CASSITGGGYWIYEQYF
TRBJ1-2 | TRBV28 | CASSPGLRNYDYTF
TRBJ2-1 | TRBV30 | CARSMGNGAPEQFF
TRBJ1-4 | TRBV7-9 | CASSFNLPGSLDEKLFF
TRBJ1-6 | TRBV6-5 | CTSRERSAPHSPFHF
TRBJ2-3 | TRBV7-2 | CANSIRLAGARTDTQYF
TRBJ1-6 | TRBV6-5 | CASRWRSAPLSPLHF
TRBJ1-2 | TRBV4-3 | CASSQGEGRGRISSNYGYTF
TRBJ2-3 | TRBV28 | CANSPFFDTQYF
TRBJ2-1 | TRBV29-1 | CIALGHYNEQFF
TRBJ2-1 | TRBV11-3 | CASRPLAGALAEQFF
TRBJ1-1 | TRBV6-2/TRBV6-3 | CASSYMNRETEAFF
TRBJ2-3 | TRBV6-2/TRBV6-3 | CASSYSIARGTILF
TRBJ2-1 | TRBV10-3 | CAISPTATQDEQFF
TRBJ2-1 | TRBV28 | CARSTRQPSNEQFF
TRBJ2-3 | TRBV11-2 | CASGRRRQGRGDTQYF
TRBJ2-2 | TRBV11-2 | CACSLAVFANTGELLF
TRBJ2-1 | TRBV11-3 | CASSLDGNNEQFF
TRBJ2-1 | TRBV28 | CASTHYGGGLSYNEQFF
TRBJ2-7 | TRBV4-3 | CASSQAGTGGHISYEHYF
TRBJ2-7 | TRBV6-5 | CASSYKDSSPYGQYF
TRBJ2-1 | TRBV11-2 | CSSSLNDAYEQFF
TRBJ2-7 | TRBV28 | CASRETGISYEQYF
TRBJ2-3 | TRBV5-4 | CASSVDGHPPPTDTHYF
TRBJ2-1 | TRBV10-3 | CAISESGSGVYNEQFF
TRBJ2-1 | TRBV13 | CAIREGNGNEQSF
TRBJ2-5 | TRBV7-2 | CASSRDRGGETQYF
TRBJ2-7 | TRBV28 | CASSLHPQRFYEQYF
TRBJ2-1 | TRBV30 | CARGTPTFNEQFF